The entry below describes one T cell receptor beta chain. With iRepertoire HTBI primers and Arm-PCR of CDR3 regions, TCR beta libraries were built. MiXCR, applied by TCRdb to the multiplex PCR reads, yields one record per CDR3 protein. This table holds about 400,000 distinct CDR3 sequences, 14% to 15% found once. This entry comes from a study of regulatory T cells in long-lasting Graves disease. Noted time point: newly diagnosed GD, antithyroid drugs for less than 3 months. Scientists built the TCR library using RNA that was extracted from PBMCs. This CDR3 is built from 14 residues. Germline trimming cut 8 bases from V and 6 bases from J; bases unmatched to any gene: 6. The germline CDR1 and CDR2 sequences are MNHEY and SVGEGT. Separately, the same data were catalogued under a study of T cells in Graves' hyperthyroidism and ophthalmopathy.

The sample here was peripheral blood mononuclear cells (PBMCs), taken at new diagnosis, from a patient treated with antithyroid drugs. This receptor was obtained from a woman between 40 and 55 years old with Graves disease. The chain combines TRBV6-2 or TRBV6-3 with TRBJ2-7; 14 positions agree with TRBD2. This CDR3 is CASGGLAGVGEQYF. As DNA, the CDR3 is TGTGCCAGCGGGGGACTAGCGGGAGTGGGCGAGCAGTACTTC.